These 29 T cell receptor beta chains came from one sample sequenced in a study of T cells after yellow fever vaccination. TCRdb recomputed calls from the 5' RACE reads with MiXCR, one row per CDR3 protein. The sample has about 30,000 distinct CDR3 sequences, 3.5% to 5% seen once. This sample comprised CD8+ T cells sorted from PBMCs, obtained 5 days after the yellow fever booster vaccination. Every receptor here comes from a man aged 25-40 years who received the YFV17D yellow fever vaccine.

In its sample, this clonotype was seen many times. The chain employs TRBV27 and TRBJ1-2; 12 positions agree with TRBD1. V shed 5 bases and J 6 bases; nucleotides not matched to a gene: 10. CDR1 and CDR2 (germline): MNHEY, SMNVEV (reference sequence). This CDR3 has 16 amino acids. In DNA form, the CDR3 reads TGTGCCAGCAGTCCAATTCCCGGGACAGGGGGCGATGGCTACACCTTC. Its protein product is CASSPIPGTGGDGYTF.

This clonotype has ten or more counts. This sequence joins TRBV7-3 and TRBJ1-2; no definite D call. Looked up from germline, CDR1 is SGHTA and CDR2 is FQGTGA. The CDR3 totals 16 residues. V dropped 5 bases and J dropped 2 bases, with 18 bases sitting between them. The CDR3 sequence: CASSPGPALGNYGYTF. In nucleotides, the CDR3 is TGTGCCAGCAGCCCAGGTCCGGCCCTAGGGAACTATGGCTACACCTTC.

This clonotype was seen ten or more times. The V gene is TRBV4-1, the J gene TRBJ2-5, with D possibly matching TRBD1 (6 bases). The CDR3 is made up of 14 amino acids. With 1 base removed from V and 5 bases from J, the gap between germline ends came to 11 bases. Germline V gives CDR1 MGHRA, CDR2 YSYEKL. CDR3: CASSQVPGAETQYF. The CDR3 coding sequence is TGCGCCAGCAGCCAAGTTCCAGGGGCTGAGACCCAGTACTTC.

The V call is TRBV12-5, the J call TRBJ2-3, with a possible D match to TRBD2 (5 bases). CDR1 and CDR2 from the germline V gene are LGHNT and FRNRAP. The V gene lost 6 bases and the J gene lost 2 bases, with 15 bases spanning the gap. The CDR3 contains 15 residues. CDR3 nucleotides: TGTGCTAGTGGAGCCGAGGGCGGTTACACAGATACGCAGTATTTT. Amino acids: CASGAEGGYTDTQYF. The full variable domain, rest sourced from reference TRBV12-5 and TRBJ2-3, is DARVTQTPRHKVTEMGQEVTMRCQPILGHNTVFWYRQTMMQGLELLAYFRNRAPLDDSGMPKDRFSAEMPDATLATLKIQPSEPRDSAVYFCASGAEGGYTDTQYFGPGTRLTVL.

This clonotype was recorded many times. V and J are TRBV5-4 and TRBJ2-7; TRBD2 matches at 14 bases. Germline CDR1 and CDR2: SGHNT and YYREEE (reference sequence). The ends lost 3 bases at V and 6 bases at J; junction bases unmatched: 5. The CDR3 loop spans 15 amino acids. The CDR3 sequence: CASSWGLAGVSEQYF. The CDR3 DNA follows: TGTGCCAGCAGCTGGGGACTAGCGGGAGTATCCGAGCAGTACTTC.

This clonotype was seen ten or more times. V gene TRBV20-1 combines with J gene TRBJ2-1; D remains unclear. The CDR3 totals 14 residues. Germline V CDR1 and CDR2: DFQATT, SNEGSKA (reference sequence). V lost 5 bases and J 0 bases, leaving 11 bases between the germline ends. The chain's CDR3 is CSAGDGSSYNEQFF. The CDR3 DNA is TGCAGTGCTGGGGATGGAAGCTCCTACAATGAGCAGTTCTTC.

This clonotype has a count of ten or more. V and J are TRBV6-2 or TRBV6-3 and TRBJ2-4, with D possibly matching TRBD2 (6 bases). V was cut by 6 bases and J by 1 base, with 16 bases left in between. CDR1 MNHEY and CDR2 SVGEGT come from the germline V gene. This CDR3 has 16 amino acids. The CDR3: CASSKPTTSAKNIQYF. The CDR3 bases are TGTGCCAGCAGCAAACCGACGACTAGTGCCAAAAACATTCAGTACTTC.

This clonotype was counted many times. The chain combines TRBV7-8 with TRBJ1-3; 7 bases are a match to TRBD1. The germline CDR1 and CDR2 sequences are SGHVS and FQNEAQ. The V gene end was trimmed by 4 bases and the J gene end by 3 bases; junction bases not matched to a gene: 9. CDR3 length equals 16 residues. CDR3 amino acids: CASSSRQGPLGNTIYF. CDR3 DNA sequence: TGTGCCAGCAGCTCAAGACAGGGCCCTCTTGGAAACACCATATATTTT. The full variable domain, completed using reference TRBV7-8 and TRBJ1-3, is GAGVSQSPRYKVAKRGQDVALRCDPISGHVSLFWYQQALGQGPEFLTYFQNEAQLDKSGLPSDRFFAERPEGSVSTLKIQRTQQEDSAVYLCASSSRQGPLGNTIYFGEGSWLTVV.

This clonotype was observed at least ten times. The CDR3 spells CASSQELRTLGGEQYF. The CDR3, as DNA: TGTGCCAGCAGCCAAGAACTGAGGACCCTAGGGGGCGAGCAGTACTTC. This chain links TRBV3-1 with TRBJ2-7; maybe TRBD1 (6 bases). Germline loops: CDR1 LGHDT, CDR2 YNNKEL (reference sequence). This CDR3 comprises 16 residues. Trimming pared 0 bases from V and 6 bases from J, leaving 18 bases between.

This clonotype was seen many times. The chain carries TRBV6-5 and TRBJ2-1; TRBD1 matches 7 bases. In germline, CDR1 is MNHEY, CDR2 SVGAGI. This CDR3 region has 15 residues. V gave up 3 bases and J gave up 0 bases; unmatched junction bases: 2. The DNA of the CDR3 is TGTGCCAGCAGTTATCGGGACAGCTCCTACAATGAGCAGTTCTTC. Amino acid sequence: CASSYRDSSYNEQFF.

This clonotype was seen ten or more times. The chain has TRBV7-2 and TRBJ2-3, with D perhaps TRBD2 (6 bases). CDR3 size: 16 residues. Trimming removed 1 base from V and 0 bases from J, with 11 bases in between. CDR1 and CDR2 from the germline V gene are SGHTA and FQGNSA. The CDR3 loop is CASSLGLVRSTDTQYF. As DNA, the CDR3 is TGTGCCAGCAGCTTAGGACTAGTTCGTAGCACAGATACGCAGTATTTT.

This clonotype has at least ten counts. This chain uses TRBV6-2 or TRBV6-3 with TRBJ2-1, with 11 bases fitting TRBD2. After removal of 3 bases from V and 8 bases from J, the junction contained 9 bases not matched to a gene. Germline V gene sequence: CDR1 MNHEY, CDR2 SVGEGT. CDR3 length: 16 amino acids. The CDR3 reads CASSYSGRAGEHEQFF. The CDR3 DNA follows: TGTGCCAGCAGTTATAGCGGGAGGGCCGGAGAACATGAGCAGTTCTTC.

The sample holds many counts of this clonotype. V gene TRBV20-1 combines with J gene TRBJ2-2, with D unresolved. Trimming left V 0 bases short and J 5 bases short, with 7 bases between. The germline V gene encodes CDR1 DFQATT and CDR2 SNEGSKA (reference sequence). The CDR3 is 13 residues long. The CDR3 region is CSAREQFTGELFF. The CDR3 coding sequence is TGCAGTGCTAGAGAACAGTTTACCGGGGAGCTGTTTTTT.

This clonotype was picked up many times. The rearrangement joins TRBV5-1 to TRBJ2-2, with 9 positions matching TRBD1. The CDR3 sequence is 17 residues long. The germline CDR1 and CDR2 sequences are SGHRS and YFSETQ. The V segment lost 2 bases and the J segment 2 bases; nucleotides outside the gene matches: 7. The CDR3 DNA follows: TGCGCCAGCAGCTTCCGTTCGGGACAGGGAAACACCGGGGAGCTGTTTTTT. This sequence encodes CASSFRSGQGNTGELFF.

The table lists this clonotype with many counts. The chain combines TRBV9 with TRBJ2-2; D ambiguous. Germline CDR1 and CDR2: SGDLS and YYNGEE. The CDR3 contains 15 residues. Trimming removed 5 bases at V and 1 base at J, with 12 bases between. The CDR3 DNA reads TGTGCCAGCAGTGGGCAGGAACAGAACACCGGGGAGCTGTTTTTT. It specifies CASSGQEQNTGELFF.

Many counts were recorded for this clonotype. CDR3 loop: CATSRDLGQGSYEQYF. For the CDR3, the DNA is TGTGCCACCAGCAGAGATCTGGGACAGGGTTCCTACGAGCAGTACTTC. The chain links TRBV15 to TRBJ2-7; 9 bases line up with TRBD1. Germline trimming cut 0 bases from V and 1 base from J; bases unmatched to any gene: 4. There are 16 residues in the CDR3. Germline V gene lookup returns CDR1 LNHNV and CDR2 YYDKDF (reference sequence).

This clonotype has at least ten counts. It is unclear where the CDR3 begins or ends on the DNA, so no DNA is shown, and the CDR3 is as TCRdb lists it. The rearrangement links TRBV21-1 to TRBJ2-5; no DNA check was done on the table's D call, TRBD2. TRBV21-1 constitutes a pseudogene. The CDR3 is 17 residues long, ends included. CDR3 loop: CASSKGVASGSSETQYF.

Ten or more counts support this clonotype. The gene calls are TRBV10-3 and TRBJ2-7, with 7 bases that match TRBD2. Germline V lookup: CDR1 ENHRY, CDR2 SYGVKD. Trimming cost V 3 bases and J 1 base; bases outside gene matches: 3. The CDR3 has 14 amino acids. The CDR3 coding sequence is TGTGCCATCAGTGAACCGGGACTATCCTACGAGCAGTACTTC. Encoded protein: CAISEPGLSYEQYF.

This clonotype has at least ten counts. V gene TRBV20-1 combines with J gene TRBJ2-1; TRBD2 aligns across 7 bases. The CDR3 extends over 13 amino acids. Looked up from germline, CDR1 is DFQATT and CDR2 is SNEGSKA (reference sequence). V lost 3 bases, J lost 4 bases, and 3 bases stayed unmatched. The CDR3 loop is CSARWEGYNEQFF. In nucleotides, the CDR3 is TGCAGTGCTAGGTGGGAGGGATACAATGAGCAGTTCTTC.

This clonotype was seen at least ten times. The rearrangement uses TRBV21-1 and TRBJ2-3; whether TRBD2, the table's D call, matches the DNA was not checked. TRBV21-1 is deemed a pseudogene. The length of the CDR3 is 16 residues. CDR3 residues: CASSPNQREGTDTQYF. DNA for the CDR3: TGTGCCAGCAGTCCCAATCAGCGGGAGGGCACAGATACGCAGTATTTT.

The table lists this clonotype with many counts. This chain joins TRBV6-1 and TRBJ2-2, with D unclear. Germline assignment: CDR1 MNHNS and CDR2 SASEGT. Trimming took off 6 bases at V and 4 bases at J, with 9 bases between the two ends. This CDR3 has 13 amino acids. The CDR3 spells CASSLGLTGELFF. CDR3 coding DNA: TGTGCCAGCAGCCTAGGGCTCACCGGGGAGCTGTTTTTT.

Comment on this clonotype: This sequence may be a read error, since a much larger clone differs from it by one base. This chain uses TRBV20-1 with TRBJ1-1; the D gene is possibly TRBD1 (5 bases). Germline V gene sequence: CDR1 DFQATT, CDR2 SNEGSKA (reference sequence). The CDR3 loop spans 11 amino acids. Written as DNA, the CDR3 is TGCAGAGTCCCCCAAGGGGTCGCAGCTTTCTTT. It translates to CRVPQGVAAFF.

Comments on this clonotype: Being one base from a much bigger clone, this may be a read error. The rearrangement links TRBV12-3 or TRBV12-4 to TRBJ2-1; tentatively, D is TRBD2 (6 bases). The CDR3 contains 15 residues. CDR3 in DNA: TGTGCCAGCGGTTTTATTGAGGGAGGCTACAATGAGCAGTTCTTC. This translates into CASGFIEGGYNEQFF.

The table lists this clonotype with a count of one. One base away lies a much larger clone, so this may be a sequencing read error. The gene calls are TRBV3-1 and TRBJ2-5; TRBD2 might be the D (6 bases). The CDR3 runs 17 residues. Germline V gene sequence: CDR1 LGHDT, CDR2 YNNKEL (reference sequence). CDR3 region: CATSHGAGSEPGLTQYF. CDR3 in DNA: TGTGCCACCAGCCACGGAGCCGGGAGCGAGCCGGGATTGACCCAGTACTTC.

This clonotype occurred many times. This sequence joins TRBV7-8 and TRBJ2-2; 12 nucleotides align to TRBD2. V lost 6 bases to trimming and J lost 6 bases; unmatched junction nucleotides: 2. This CDR3 has 14 amino acids. Germline CDR1 and CDR2: SGHVS and FQNEAQ. The CDR3 here is CASSPSGRAGELFF. Here the CDR3 DNA reads TGTGCCAGCAGTCCTAGCGGGAGGGCCGGGGAGCTGTTTTTT.

This clonotype was recorded many times. The CDR3 spells CASSRTEGHQPQHF. The CDR3 DNA is TGTGCCAGCAGTCGGACAGAGGGCCATCAGCCCCAGCATTTT. The V call is TRBV6-5, the J call TRBJ1-5; TRBD1 might be the D (6 bases). The CDR3 length is 14 residues. V lost 5 bases, J lost 5 bases, and 13 bases lay in between. The germline CDR1 and CDR2 sequences are MNHEY and SVGAGI.

This clonotype was detected ten times or more. V is TRBV20-1 and J is TRBJ2-7; D gene uncertain. V lost 0 bases to trimming and J lost 4 bases, with 10 bases between them. Germline-derived CDR1 and CDR2 are DFQATT and SNEGSKA (reference sequence). The CDR3 is 13 amino acids. CDR3 in amino acids: CSARDPSFYEQYF. The CDR3 DNA sequence: TGCAGTGCTAGAGATCCCAGCTTTTACGAGCAGTACTTC.

This clonotype was picked up many times. CDR3 bases: TGCGCCACCCAGCTAGCGGGAGGGCCCAACGAGCAGTACTTC. It specifies CATQLAGGPNEQYF. The chain has TRBV10-2 and TRBJ2-7; TRBD2 matches 12 bases. The CDR3 totals 14 residues. The J segment lost 5 bases and the V segment lost 10 bases, leaving 9 bases of the junction unmatched. Germline CDR1 reads WSHSY; CDR2 reads SAAADI.

This clonotype was picked up many times. This chain joins TRBV4-1 and TRBJ2-7, with D perhaps TRBD2 (6 bases). There are 18 residues in the CDR3. Trimming stripped 2 bases from V and 0 bases from J, with 20 bases between. The germline gives CDR1 MGHRA, CDR2 YSYEKL. The CDR3 region has the DNA TGCGCCAGCAGCCAAACTCCCCCTCCCCTAGCGAGCTCCTACGAGCAGTACTTC. As protein: CASSQTPPPLASSYEQYF.